This T cell receptor beta chain was captured in a study of tumor-infiltrating lymphocytes in primary liver carcinoma. Study information: Read depth, roughly 3.65 to 8 million productive TCRbeta reads, did not differ significantly between tissues. Study-level results: Just around 8-24% of top clones spanned all five tumor regions.

Using a constant-region primer together with ProtoScript II reverse transcriptase, TCR beta cDNA was made from around 500 ng of total RNA. TCR beta libraries came from three nested multiplex PCR rounds using slightly modified ARM-PCR. Researchers ran the first two PCR rounds for 10 cycles each with TRBV1-TRBV30 forward primers and a C-beta reverse primer. TCRdb processed the multiplex PCR reads anew with MiXCR; each CDR3 protein has one entry. This repertoire shows 95,000 to 100,000 distinct CDR3 sequences, 65% to 75% found once; its top ten account for 12%. CDR1 SGHAT and CDR2 FQNNGV come from the germline V gene. The junction had 10 bases not matched to a gene; V was cut back by 5 bases and J by 3 bases. The CDR3 consists of 15 residues. Worth noting for this clonotype: The antigen is unknown.

Each 20-30 mg portion of unsorted bulk tissue served as the source for co-extraction of RNA and DNA. With chronic HBV infection, the patients were also treatment-naive. J is TRBJ2-7 and V is TRBV11-2; 7 bases align to TRBD1. The TCR was taken from a woman aged 60-75 years with primary liver carcinoma and hepatitis B virus infection. The specimen sequenced was liver tumor tissue from sampling region 2. Subset meaning: tumor region T2, inferior pole. The CDR3 reads CASSTRQGPSYEQYF. The DNA of the CDR3 is TGTGCCAGCAGCACCCGACAGGGTCCCAGCTACGAGCAGTACTTC.